The clone carrying this TCR beta chain has more than one count but fewer than ten. Antigen unknown. This record comes from a study of T-cell reconstitution after alpha-beta-depleted transplantation in children. Regarding the study as a whole: Several hundred rapidly expanded clones from non-depleted graft cells reportedly supplied alpha-beta T cells about two months post-transplant. Newly produced T cells mostly accounted for T-cell counts and diversity one year post-transplant.

The V and J ends lost 1 base and 10 bases, in that order; junction bases with no gene match: 6. Germline assignment: CDR1 DFQATT and CDR2 SNEGSKA (reference sequence). CDR3 size: 15 residues. The library targeted TCRbeta and was prepared with unique molecular identifiers. One entry per CDR3 protein results from TCRdb running MiXCR on the PCR reads. The sample has 200,000 to 250,000 distinct CDR3 sequences; about a quarter are singletons. The sequenced sample was PBMCs, obtained before TCRalphabeta/CD19-depleted stem cell transplant. The chain links TRBV20-1 to TRBJ2-1; TRBD2 aligns across 14 bases. The TCR comes from a girl aged 2 to 9 with Fanconi anemia, due to receive a stem cell transplant. The CDR3 loop is CSARGKTSGRAEQFF. CDR3 sequence (DNA): TGCAGTGCTAGAGGAAAGACTAGCGGGAGGGCCGAGCAGTTCTTC.